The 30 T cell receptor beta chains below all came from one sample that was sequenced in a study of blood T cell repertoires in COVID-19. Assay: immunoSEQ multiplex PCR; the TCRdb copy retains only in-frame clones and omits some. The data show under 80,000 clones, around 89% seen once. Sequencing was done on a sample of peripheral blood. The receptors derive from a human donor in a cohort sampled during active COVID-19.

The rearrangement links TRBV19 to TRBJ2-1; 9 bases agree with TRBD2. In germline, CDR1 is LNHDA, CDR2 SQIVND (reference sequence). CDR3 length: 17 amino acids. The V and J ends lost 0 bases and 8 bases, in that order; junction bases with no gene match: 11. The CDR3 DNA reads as TGTGCCAGTAGTATAGAGACTAGCGGTGCGTTTAAAGATGAGCAGTTCTTC. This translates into CASSIETSGAFKDEQFF.

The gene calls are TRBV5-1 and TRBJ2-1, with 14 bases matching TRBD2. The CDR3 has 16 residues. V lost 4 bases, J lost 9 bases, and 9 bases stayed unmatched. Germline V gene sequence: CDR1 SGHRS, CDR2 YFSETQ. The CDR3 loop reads CASSQGTSGSKIEQFF. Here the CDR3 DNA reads TGCGCCAGCAGCCAAGGGACTAGCGGGAGTAAAATTGAGCAGTTCTTC.

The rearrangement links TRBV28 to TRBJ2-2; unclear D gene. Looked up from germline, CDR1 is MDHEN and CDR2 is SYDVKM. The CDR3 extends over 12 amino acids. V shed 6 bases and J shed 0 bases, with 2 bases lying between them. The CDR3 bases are TGTGCCAGCAGCTCGAACACCGGGGAGCTGTTTTTT. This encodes CASSSNTGELFF.

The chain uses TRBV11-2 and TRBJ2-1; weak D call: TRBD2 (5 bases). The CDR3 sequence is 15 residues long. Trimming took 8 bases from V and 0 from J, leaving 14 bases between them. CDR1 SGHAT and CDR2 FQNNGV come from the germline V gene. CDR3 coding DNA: TGTGCCAGCGGTTCGGGGTTGAGCTCCTACAATGAGCAGTTCTTC. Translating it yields CASGSGLSSYNEQFF.

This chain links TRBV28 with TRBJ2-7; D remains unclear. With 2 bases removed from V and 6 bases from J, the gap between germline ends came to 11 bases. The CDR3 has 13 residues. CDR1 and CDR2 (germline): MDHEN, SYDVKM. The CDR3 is CASSLVDPGEQYF. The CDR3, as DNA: TGTGCCAGCAGTTTAGTCGATCCGGGCGAGCAGTACTTC.

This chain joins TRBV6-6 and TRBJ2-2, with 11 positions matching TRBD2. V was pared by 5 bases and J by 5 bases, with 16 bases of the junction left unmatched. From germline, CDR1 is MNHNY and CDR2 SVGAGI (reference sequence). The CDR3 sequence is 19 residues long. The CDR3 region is CASSRDRGRTSGQTGELFF. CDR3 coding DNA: TGTGCCAGCAGTCGGGACAGAGGGAGGACTAGCGGGCAGACCGGGGAGCTGTTTTTT.

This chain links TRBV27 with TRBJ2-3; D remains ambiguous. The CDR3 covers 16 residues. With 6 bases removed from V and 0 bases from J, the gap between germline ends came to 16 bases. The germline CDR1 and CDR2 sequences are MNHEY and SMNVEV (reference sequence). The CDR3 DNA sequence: TGTGCCAGCAGGCTGAGAATGACATCTAGCACAGATACGCAGTATTTT. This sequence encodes CASRLRMTSSTDTQYF.

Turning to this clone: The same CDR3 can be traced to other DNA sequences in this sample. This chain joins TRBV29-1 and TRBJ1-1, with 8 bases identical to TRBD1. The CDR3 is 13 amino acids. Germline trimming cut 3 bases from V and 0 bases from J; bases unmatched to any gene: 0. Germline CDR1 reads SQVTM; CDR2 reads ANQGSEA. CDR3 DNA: TGCAGCGTTGAGGGACAGGTGAACACTGAAGCTTTCTTT. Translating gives CSVEGQVNTEAFF.

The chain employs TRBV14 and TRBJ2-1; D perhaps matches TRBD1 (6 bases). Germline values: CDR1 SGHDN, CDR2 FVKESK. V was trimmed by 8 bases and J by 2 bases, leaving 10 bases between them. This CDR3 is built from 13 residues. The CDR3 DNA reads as TGTGCCAGCCGGGACACAACCTACAATGAGCAGTTCTTC. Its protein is CASRDTTYNEQFF.

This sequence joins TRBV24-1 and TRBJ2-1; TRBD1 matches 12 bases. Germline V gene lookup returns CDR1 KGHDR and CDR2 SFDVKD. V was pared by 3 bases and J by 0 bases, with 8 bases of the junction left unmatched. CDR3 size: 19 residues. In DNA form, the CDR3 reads TGTGCCACCAGTGATCCGGGACAGGGGGCACAGAGCTCCTACAATGAGCAGTTCTTC. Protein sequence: CATSDPGQGAQSSYNEQFF.

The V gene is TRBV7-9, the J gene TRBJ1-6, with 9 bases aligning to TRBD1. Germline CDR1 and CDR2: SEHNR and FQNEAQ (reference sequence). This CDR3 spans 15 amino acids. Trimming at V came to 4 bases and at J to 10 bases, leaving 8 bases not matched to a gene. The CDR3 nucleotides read TGTGCCAGCAGCTCCGAGACAGGGGGAATATCACCCCTCCACTTT. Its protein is CASSSETGGISPLHF. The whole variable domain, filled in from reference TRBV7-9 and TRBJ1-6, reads DTGVSQNPRHKITKRGQNVTFRCDPISEHNRLYWYRQTLGQGPEFLTYFQNEAQLEKSRLLSDRFSAERPKGSFSTLEIQRTEQGDSAMYLCASSSETGGISPLHFGNGTRLTVT.

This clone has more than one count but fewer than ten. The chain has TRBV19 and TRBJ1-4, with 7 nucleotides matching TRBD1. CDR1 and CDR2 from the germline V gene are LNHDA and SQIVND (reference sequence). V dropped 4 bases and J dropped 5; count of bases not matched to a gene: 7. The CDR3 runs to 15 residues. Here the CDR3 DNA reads TGTGCCAGTAGTAGCGACAGGGAAATGAATGAAAAACTGTTTTTT. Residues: CASSSDREMNEKLFF.

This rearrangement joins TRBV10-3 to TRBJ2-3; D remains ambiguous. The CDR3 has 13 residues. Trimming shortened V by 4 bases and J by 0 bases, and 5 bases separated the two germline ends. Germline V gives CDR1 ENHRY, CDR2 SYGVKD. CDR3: CAISGLSTDTQYF. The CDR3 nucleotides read TGTGCCATCAGTGGACTCAGCACAGATACGCAGTATTTT.

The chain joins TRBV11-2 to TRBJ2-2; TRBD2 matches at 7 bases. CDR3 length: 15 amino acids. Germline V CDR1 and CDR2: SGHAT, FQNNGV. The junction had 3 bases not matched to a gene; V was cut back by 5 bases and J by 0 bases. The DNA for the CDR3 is TGTGCCAGCAGCCTGAGCGGGGCGAACACCGGGGAGCTGTTTTTT. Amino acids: CASSLSGANTGELFF.

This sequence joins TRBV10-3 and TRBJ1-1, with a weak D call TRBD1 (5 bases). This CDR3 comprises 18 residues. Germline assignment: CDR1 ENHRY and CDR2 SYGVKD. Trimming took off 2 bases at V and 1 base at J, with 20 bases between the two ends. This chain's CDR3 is CAISEPPLDKGKNTEAFF. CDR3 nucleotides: TGTGCCATCAGTGAGCCCCCTCTGGACAAAGGGAAGAACACTGAAGCTTTCTTT.

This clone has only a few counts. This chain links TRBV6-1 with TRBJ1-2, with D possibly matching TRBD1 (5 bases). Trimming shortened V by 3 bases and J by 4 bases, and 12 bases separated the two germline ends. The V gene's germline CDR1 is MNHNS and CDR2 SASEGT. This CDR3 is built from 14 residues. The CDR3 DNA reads TGTGCCAGCAGTGATGCAGGGTCCCCCTATGGCTACACCTTC. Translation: CASSDAGSPYGYTF.

This CDR3 is CAIKGRAYEQYV. CDR3 in DNA: TGTGCCATCAAGGGGCGAGCCTACGAGCAGTACGTC. The rearrangement links TRBV10-3 to TRBJ2-7; a possible D gene is TRBD1 (5 bases). CDR1 is ENHRY and CDR2 is SYGVKD in the germline V gene. The CDR3 extends over 12 amino acids. V lost 7 bases and J 2 bases, leaving 9 bases between the germline ends.

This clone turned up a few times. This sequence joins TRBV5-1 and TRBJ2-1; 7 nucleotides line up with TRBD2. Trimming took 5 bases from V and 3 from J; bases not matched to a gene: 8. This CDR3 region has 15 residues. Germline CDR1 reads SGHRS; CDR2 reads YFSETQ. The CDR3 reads CASRTTSAIYNEQFF. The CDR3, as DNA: TGCGCCAGCAGGACTACTAGCGCTATCTACAATGAGCAGTTCTTC. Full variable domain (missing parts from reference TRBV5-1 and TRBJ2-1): KAGVTQTPRYLIKTRGQQVTLSCSPISGHRSVSWYQQTPGQGLQFLFEYFSETQRNKGNFPGRFSGRQFSNSRSEMNVSTLELGDSALYLCASRTTSAIYNEQFFGPGTRLTVL.

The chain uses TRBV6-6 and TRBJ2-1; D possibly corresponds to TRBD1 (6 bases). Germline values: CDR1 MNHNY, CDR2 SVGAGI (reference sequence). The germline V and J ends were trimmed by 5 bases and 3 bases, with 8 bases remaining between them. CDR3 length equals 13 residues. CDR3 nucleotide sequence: TGTGCCAGCAGTAAGGGGGACTACAATGAGCAGTTCTTC. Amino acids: CASSKGDYNEQFF.

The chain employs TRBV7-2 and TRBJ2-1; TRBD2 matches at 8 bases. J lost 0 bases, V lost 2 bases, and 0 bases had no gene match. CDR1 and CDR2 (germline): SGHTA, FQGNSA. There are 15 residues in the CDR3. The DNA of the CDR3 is TGTGCCAGCAGCTTACTAGCGGGCTCCTACAATGAGCAGTTCTTC. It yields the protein CASSLLAGSYNEQFF.

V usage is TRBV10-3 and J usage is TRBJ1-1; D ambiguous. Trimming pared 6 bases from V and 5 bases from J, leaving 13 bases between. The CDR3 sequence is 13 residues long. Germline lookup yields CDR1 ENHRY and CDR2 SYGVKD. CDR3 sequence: CAISLVGGTEAFF. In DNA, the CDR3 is TGTGCCATCAGCCTAGTAGGTGGGACTGAAGCTTTCTTT.

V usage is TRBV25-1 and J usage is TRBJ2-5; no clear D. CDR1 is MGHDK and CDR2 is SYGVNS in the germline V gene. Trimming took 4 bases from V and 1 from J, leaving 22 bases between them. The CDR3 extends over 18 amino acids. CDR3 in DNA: TGTGCCAGCAGTGGTCCCGGTCTCAAAAAATCACTCCAAGAGACCCAGTACTTC. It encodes CASSGPGLKKSLQETQYF.

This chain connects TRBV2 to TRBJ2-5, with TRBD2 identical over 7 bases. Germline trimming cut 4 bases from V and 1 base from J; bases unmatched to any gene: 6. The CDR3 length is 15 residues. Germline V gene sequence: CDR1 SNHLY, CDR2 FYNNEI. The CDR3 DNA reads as TGTGCCAGCAGTGTTGACGGGAGGCCCCAAGAGACCCAGTACTTC. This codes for CASSVDGRPQETQYF.

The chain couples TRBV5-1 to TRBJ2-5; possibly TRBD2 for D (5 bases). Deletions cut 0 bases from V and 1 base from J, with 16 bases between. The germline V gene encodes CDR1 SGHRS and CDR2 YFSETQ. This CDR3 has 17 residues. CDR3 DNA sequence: TGCGCCAGCAGCTTGGGTACAAGACTACCCTTCCAAGAGACCCAGTACTTC. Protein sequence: CASSLGTRLPFQETQYF.

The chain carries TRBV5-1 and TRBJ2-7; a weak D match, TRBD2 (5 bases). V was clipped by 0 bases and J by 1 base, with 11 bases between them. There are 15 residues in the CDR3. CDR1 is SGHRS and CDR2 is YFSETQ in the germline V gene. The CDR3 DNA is TGCGCCAGCAGCTTGGCGGGAAGGGCTTCCTACGAGCAGTACTTC. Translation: CASSLAGRASYEQYF.

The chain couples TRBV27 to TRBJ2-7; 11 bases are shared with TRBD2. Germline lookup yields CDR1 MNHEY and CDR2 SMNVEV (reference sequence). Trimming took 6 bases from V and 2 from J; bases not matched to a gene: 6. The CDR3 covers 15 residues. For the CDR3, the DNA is TGTGCCAGCAGATTCGGACTAGCGGGCGCCTACGAGCAGTACTTC. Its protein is CASRFGLAGAYEQYF.

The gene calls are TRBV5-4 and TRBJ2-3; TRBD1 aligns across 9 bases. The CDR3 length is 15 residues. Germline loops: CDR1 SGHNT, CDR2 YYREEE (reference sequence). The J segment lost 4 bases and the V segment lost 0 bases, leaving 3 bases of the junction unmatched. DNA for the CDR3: TGTGCCAGCAGCTTGGACAGGGGGCGCCCAGATACGCAGTATTTT. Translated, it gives CASSLDRGRPDTQYF.

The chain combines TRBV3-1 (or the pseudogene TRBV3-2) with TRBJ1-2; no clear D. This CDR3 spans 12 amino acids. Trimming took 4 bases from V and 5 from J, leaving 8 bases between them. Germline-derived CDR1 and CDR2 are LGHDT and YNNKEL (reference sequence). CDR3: CASSPDEYGYTF. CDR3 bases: TGTGCCAGCAGCCCAGACGAGTATGGCTACACCTTC.

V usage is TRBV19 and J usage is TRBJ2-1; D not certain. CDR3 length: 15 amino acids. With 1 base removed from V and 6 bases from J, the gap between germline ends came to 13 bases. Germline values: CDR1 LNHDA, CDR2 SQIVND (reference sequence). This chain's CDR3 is CASSIVPTRFNEQFF. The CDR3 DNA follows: TGTGCCAGTAGTATAGTCCCAACCCGGTTCAATGAGCAGTTCTTC.

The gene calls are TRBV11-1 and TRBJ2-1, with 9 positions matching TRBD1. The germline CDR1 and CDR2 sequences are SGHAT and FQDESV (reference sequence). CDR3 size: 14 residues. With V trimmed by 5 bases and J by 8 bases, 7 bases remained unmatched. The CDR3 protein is CASSPPDRGDEQFF. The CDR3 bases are TGTGCCAGCAGCCCGCCGGACAGGGGTGATGAGCAGTTCTTC.